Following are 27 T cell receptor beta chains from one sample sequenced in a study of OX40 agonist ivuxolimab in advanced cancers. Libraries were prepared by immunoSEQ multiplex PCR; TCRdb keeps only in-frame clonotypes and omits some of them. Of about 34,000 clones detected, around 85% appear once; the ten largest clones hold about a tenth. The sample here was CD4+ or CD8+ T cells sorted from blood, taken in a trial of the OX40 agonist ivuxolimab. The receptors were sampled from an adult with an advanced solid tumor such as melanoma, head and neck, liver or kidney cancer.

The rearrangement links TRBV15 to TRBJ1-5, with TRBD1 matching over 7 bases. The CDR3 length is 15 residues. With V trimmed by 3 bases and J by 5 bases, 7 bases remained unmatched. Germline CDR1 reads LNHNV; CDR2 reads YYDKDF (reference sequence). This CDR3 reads CATSSQRTGYQPQHF. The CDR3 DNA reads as TGTGCCACCAGCAGTCAAAGGACAGGCTATCAGCCCCAGCATTTT. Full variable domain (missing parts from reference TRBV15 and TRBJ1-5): DAMVIQNPRYQVTQFGKPVTLSCSQTLNHNVMYWYQQKSSQAPKLLFHYYDKDFNNEADTPDNFQSRRPNTSFCFLDIRSPGLGDTAMYLCATSSQRTGYQPQHFGDGTRLSIL.

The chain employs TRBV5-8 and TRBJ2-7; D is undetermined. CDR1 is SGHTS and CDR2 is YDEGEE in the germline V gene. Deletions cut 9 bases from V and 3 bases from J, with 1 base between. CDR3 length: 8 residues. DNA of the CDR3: TGTGCCAACTACGAGCAGTACTTC. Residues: CANYEQYF. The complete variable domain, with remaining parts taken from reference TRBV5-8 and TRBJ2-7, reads EAGVTQSPTHLIKTRGQQATLRCSPISGHTSVYWYQQALGLGLQFLLWYDEGEERNRGNFPPRFSGRQFPNYSSELNVNALELEDSALYLCANYEQYFGPGTRLTVT.

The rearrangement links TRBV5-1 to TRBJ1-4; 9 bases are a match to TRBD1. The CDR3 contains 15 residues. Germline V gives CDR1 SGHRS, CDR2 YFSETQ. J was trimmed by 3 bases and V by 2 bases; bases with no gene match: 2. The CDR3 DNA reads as TGCGCCAGCAGCTTACAGGGGGCTTCTAATGAAAAACTGTTTTTT. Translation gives CASSLQGASNEKLFF.

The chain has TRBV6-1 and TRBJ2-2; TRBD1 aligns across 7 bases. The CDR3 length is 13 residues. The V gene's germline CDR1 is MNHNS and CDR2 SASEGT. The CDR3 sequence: CVSRGGITGELFF. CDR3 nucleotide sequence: TGTGTCTCGAGAGGGGGCATCACCGGGGAGCTGTTTTTT.

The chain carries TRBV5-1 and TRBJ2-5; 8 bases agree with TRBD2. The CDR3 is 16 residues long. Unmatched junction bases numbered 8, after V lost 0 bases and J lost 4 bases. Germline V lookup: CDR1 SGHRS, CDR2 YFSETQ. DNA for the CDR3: TGCGCCAGCAGCTTGGTGGCCGGGACTAGGACAGAGACCCAGTACTTC. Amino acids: CASSLVAGTRTETQYF.

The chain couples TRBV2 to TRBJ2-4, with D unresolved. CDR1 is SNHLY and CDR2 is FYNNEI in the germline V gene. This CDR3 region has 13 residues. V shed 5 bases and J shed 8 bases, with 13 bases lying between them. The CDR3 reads CASSSDKTHIQYF. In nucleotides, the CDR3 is TGTGCCAGCAGTTCCGACAAGACGCACATTCAGTACTTC.

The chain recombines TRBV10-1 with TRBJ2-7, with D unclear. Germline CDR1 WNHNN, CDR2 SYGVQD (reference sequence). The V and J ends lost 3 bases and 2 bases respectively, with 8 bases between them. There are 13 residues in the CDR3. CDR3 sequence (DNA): TGCGCCAGCAGTGAAGGTATCCCCTACGAGCAGTACTTC. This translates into CASSEGIPYEQYF.

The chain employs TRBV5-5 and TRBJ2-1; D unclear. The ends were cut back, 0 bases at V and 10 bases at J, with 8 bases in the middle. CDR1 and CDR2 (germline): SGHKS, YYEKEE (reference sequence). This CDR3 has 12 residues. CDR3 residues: CASSLALGEQFF. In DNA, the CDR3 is TGTGCCAGCAGCTTGGCTCTGGGGGAGCAGTTCTTC.

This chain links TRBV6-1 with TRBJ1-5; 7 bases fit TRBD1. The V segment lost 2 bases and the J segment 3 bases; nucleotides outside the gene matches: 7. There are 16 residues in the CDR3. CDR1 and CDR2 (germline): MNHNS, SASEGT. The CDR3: CASSEIPGTVNQPQHF. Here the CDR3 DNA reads TGTGCCAGCAGTGAAATCCCCGGGACAGTCAATCAGCCCCAGCATTTT.

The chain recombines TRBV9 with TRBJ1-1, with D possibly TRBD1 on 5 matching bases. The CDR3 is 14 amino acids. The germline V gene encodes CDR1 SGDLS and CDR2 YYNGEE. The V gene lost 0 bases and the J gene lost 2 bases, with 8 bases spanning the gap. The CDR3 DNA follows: TGTGCCAGCAGCGTAGATGGGACCAACACTGAAGCTTTCTTT. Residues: CASSVDGTNTEAFF. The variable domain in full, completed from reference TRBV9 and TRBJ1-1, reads DSGVTQTPKHLITATGQRVTLRCSPRSGDLSVYWYQQSLDQGLQFLIQYYNGEERAKGNILERFSAQQFPDLHSELNLSSLELGDSALYFCASSVDGTNTEAFFGQGTRLTVV.

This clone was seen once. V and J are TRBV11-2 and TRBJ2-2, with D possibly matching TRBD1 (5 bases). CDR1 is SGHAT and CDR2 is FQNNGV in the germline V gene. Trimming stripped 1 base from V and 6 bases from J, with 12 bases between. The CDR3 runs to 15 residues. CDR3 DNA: TGTGCCAGCAGCTTAGCAGGGTTCGTGGCCGGGGAGCTGTTTTTT. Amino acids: CASSLAGFVAGELFF.

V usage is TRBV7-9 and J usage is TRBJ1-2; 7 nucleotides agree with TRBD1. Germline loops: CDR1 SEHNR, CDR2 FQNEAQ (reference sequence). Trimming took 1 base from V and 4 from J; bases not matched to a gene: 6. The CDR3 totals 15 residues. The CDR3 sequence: CASSLDRGVAYGYTF. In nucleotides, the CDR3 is TGTGCCAGCAGCTTAGACAGGGGCGTCGCCTATGGCTACACCTTC. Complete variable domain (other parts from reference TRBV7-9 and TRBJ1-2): DTGVSQNPRHKITKRGQNVTFRCDPISEHNRLYWYRQTLGQGPEFLTYFQNEAQLEKSRLLSDRFSAERPKGSFSTLEIQRTEQGDSAMYLCASSLDRGVAYGYTFGSGTRLTVV.

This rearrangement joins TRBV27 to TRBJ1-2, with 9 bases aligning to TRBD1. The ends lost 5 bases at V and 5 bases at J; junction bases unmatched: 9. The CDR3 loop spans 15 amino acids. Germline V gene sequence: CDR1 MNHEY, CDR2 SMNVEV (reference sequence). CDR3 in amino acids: CASSLQGAGGYGYTF. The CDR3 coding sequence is TGTGCCAGCAGTCTACAGGGGGCAGGGGGGTATGGCTACACCTTC.

This CDR3 reads CASRNRGHLMNTEAFF. The DNA for the CDR3 is TGTGCCAGCAGAAACCGGGGACACCTCATGAACACTGAAGCTTTCTTT. The chain joins TRBV28 to TRBJ1-1; tentative D call: TRBD1 (6 bases). V was trimmed by 6 bases and J by 0 bases, leaving 17 bases between them. CDR1 is MDHEN, CDR2 SYDVKM, per germline. The CDR3 runs to 16 residues. Based on the CDR3 plus reference TRBV28 and TRBJ1-1, the full variable domain is DVKVTQSSRYLVKRTGEKVFLECVQDMDHENMFWYRQDPGLGLRLIYFSYDVKMKEKGDIPEGYSVSREKKERFSLILESASTNQTSMYLCASRNRGHLMNTEAFFGQGTRLTVV.

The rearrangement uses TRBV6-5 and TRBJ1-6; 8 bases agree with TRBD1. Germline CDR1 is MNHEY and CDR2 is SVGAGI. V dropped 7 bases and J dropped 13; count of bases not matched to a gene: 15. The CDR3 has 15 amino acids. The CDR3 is CASTSPYQGAPPLHF. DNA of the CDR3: TGTGCCAGCACTTCCCCTTACCAGGGGGCTCCCCCCCTCCACTTT.

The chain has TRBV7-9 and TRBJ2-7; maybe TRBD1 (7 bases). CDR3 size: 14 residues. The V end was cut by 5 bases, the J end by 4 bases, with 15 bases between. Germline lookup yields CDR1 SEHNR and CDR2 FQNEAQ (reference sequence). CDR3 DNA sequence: TGTGCCAGCAGCCGACAGGGAGGTTCATACGAGCAGTACTTC. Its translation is CASSRQGGSYEQYF.

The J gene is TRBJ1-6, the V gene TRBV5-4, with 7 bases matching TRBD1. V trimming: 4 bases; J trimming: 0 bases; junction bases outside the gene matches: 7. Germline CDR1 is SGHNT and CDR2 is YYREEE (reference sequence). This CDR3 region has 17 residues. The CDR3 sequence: CASSPGTAGSYNSPLHF. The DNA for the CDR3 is TGTGCCAGCAGCCCCGGGACAGCCGGCTCCTATAATTCACCCCTCCACTTT.

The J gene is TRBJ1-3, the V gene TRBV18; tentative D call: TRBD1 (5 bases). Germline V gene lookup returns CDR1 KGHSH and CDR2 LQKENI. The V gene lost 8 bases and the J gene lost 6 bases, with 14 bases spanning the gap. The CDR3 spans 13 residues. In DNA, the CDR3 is TGTGCCAGCGCGACATCCAGGGAAAACACCATATATTTT. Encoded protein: CASATSRENTIYF.

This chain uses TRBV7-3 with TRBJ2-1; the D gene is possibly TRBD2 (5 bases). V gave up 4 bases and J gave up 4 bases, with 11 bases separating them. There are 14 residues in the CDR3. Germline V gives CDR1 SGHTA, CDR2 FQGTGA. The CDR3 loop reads CASSSPGSYNEQFF. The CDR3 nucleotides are TGTGCCAGCAGCTCGCCTGGGAGTTACAATGAGCAGTTCTTC.

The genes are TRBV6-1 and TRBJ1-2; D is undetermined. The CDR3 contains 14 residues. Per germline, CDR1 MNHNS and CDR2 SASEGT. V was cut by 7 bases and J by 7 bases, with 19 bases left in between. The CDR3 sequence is CASTAEPAGGGYTF. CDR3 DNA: TGTGCCAGCACCGCCGAACCGGCCGGTGGTGGCTACACCTTC.

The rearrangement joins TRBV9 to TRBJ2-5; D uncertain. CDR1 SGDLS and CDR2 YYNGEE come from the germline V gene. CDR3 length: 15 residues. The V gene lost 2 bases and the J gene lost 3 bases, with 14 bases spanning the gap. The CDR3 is CASSVMWGSEETQYF. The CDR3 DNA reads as TGTGCCAGCAGCGTTATGTGGGGAAGCGAAGAGACCCAGTACTTC.

DNA of the CDR3: TGTGCCAGCATAGCAGCGGGGGCAAAAGAGCAGTACTTC. Encoded protein: CASIAAGAKEQYF. The chain carries TRBV6-5 and TRBJ2-7; 8 bases align to TRBD2. Germline values: CDR1 MNHEY, CDR2 SVGAGI. The CDR3 loop spans 13 amino acids. J gave up 7 bases and V 7 bases, and 9 bases lay outside the gene matches.

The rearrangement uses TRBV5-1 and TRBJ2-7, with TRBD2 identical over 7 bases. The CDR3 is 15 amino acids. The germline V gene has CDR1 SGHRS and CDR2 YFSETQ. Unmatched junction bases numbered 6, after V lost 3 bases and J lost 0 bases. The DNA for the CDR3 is TGCGCCAGCAGCTCCAGCGGGGTGAGCTCCTACGAGCAGTACTTC. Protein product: CASSSSGVSSYEQYF.

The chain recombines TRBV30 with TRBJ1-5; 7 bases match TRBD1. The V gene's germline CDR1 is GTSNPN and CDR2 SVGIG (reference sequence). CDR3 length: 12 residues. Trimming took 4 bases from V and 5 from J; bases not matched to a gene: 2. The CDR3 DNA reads TGTGCCTGGAATGACAGGGATCAGCCCCAGCATTTT. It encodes CAWNDRDQPQHF.

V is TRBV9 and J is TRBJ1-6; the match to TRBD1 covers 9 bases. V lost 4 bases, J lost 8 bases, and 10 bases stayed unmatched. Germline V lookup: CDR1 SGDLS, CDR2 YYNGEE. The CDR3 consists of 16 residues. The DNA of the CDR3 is TGTGCCAGCAGCCCCGGGACAGGGTCATCGGATTCACCCCTCCACTTT. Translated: CASSPGTGSSDSPLHF.

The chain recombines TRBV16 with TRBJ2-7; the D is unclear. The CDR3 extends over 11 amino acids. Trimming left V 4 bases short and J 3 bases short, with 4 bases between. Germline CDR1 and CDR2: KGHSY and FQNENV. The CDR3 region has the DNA TGTGCCAGCAGCCCTGTCTACGAGCAGTACTTC. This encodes CASSPVYEQYF.

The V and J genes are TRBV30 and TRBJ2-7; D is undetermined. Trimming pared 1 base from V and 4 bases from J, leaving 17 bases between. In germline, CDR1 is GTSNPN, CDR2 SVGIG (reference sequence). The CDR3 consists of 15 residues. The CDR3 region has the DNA TGTGCCTGGAGTGACGTCCAGGCCCCATTTTACGAGCAGTACTTC. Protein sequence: CAWSDVQAPFYEQYF.